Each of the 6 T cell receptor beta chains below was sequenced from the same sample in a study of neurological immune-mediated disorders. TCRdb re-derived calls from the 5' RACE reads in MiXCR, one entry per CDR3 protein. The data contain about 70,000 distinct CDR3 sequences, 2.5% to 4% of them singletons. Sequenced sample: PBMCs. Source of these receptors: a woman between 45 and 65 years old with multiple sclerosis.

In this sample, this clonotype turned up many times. CDR3 nucleotides: TGTGCCAGCAGGGTCGACAGGGACTATGGCTACACCTTC. Amino acid sequence: CASRVDRDYGYTF. V gene TRBV6-5 combines with J gene TRBJ1-2; TRBD1 matches at 7 bases. The length of the CDR3 is 13 residues. Per the germline V gene, CDR1 is MNHEY and CDR2 is SVGAGI. V was pared by 6 bases and J by 3 bases, with 4 bases of the junction left unmatched.

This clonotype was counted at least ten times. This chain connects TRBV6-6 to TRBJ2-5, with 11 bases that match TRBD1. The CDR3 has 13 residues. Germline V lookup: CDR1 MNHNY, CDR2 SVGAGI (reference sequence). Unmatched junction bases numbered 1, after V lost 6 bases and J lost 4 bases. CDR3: CASRDRGPETQYF. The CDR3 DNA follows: TGTGCCAGCAGGGACAGGGGGCCAGAGACCCAGTACTTC.

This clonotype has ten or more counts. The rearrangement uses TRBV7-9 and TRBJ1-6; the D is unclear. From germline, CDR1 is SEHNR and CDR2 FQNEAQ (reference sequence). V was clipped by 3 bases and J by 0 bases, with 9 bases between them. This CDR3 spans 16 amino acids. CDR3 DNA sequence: TGTGCCAGCAGCTTTTTAAAAAGCTCCTATAATTCACCCCTCCACTTT. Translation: CASSFLKSSYNSPLHF.

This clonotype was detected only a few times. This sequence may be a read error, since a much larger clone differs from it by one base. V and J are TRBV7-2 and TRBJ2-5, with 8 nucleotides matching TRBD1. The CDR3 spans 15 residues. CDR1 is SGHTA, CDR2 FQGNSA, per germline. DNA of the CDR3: TGTGCCAGCAGCGCCAGGACAGGGATTGTGGAGACCAAGTACTTC. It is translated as CASSARTGIVETKYF.

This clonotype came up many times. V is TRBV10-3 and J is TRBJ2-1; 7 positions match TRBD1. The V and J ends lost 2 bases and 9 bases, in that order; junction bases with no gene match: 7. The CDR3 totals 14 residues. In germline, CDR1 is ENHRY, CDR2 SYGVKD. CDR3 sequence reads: CAISEDRAALEQFF. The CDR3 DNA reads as TGTGCCATCAGTGAGGACAGGGCGGCCCTTGAGCAGTTCTTC.

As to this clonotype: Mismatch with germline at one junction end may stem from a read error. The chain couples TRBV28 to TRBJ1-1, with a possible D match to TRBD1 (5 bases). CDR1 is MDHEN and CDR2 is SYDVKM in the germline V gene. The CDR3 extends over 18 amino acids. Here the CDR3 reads CANSFARGYGAMNTEAFF. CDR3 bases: TGTGCCAACAGTTTCGCCCGAGGGTACGGGGCTATGAACACTGAAGCTTTCTTT.